A single sample gave rise to the 23 T cell receptor beta chains below, sequenced in a study of blood T cell repertoires in COVID-19. The method was immunoSEQ multiplex PCR; TCRdb's version includes in-frame clones alone and lacks a portion of them. Found here are 74,000 or so clones, 85% to 90% of them singletons; the top ten hold about 8.9%. Source material: peripheral blood. Receptor source: a man aged 50-60 years with active COVID-19.

This chain uses TRBV6-2 or TRBV6-3 with TRBJ2-2; 7 nucleotides agree with TRBD2. The CDR3 extends over 13 amino acids. Germline V gene data show CDR1 as MNHEY and CDR2 as SVGEGT. V trimming: 4 bases; J trimming: 6 bases; junction bases outside the gene matches: 2. The CDR3, as DNA: TGTGCCAGCAGTTGGACTAGGCCCGGGGAGCTGTTTTTT. Translation gives CASSWTRPGELFF.

The J gene is TRBJ2-1, the V gene TRBV27; 9 nucleotides line up with TRBD2. Unmatched junction bases numbered 15, after V lost 7 bases and J lost 8 bases. Germline V gives CDR1 MNHEY, CDR2 SMNVEV (reference sequence). This CDR3 spans 16 amino acids. The CDR3 sequence is CASKLLGGGAKDEQFF. The CDR3 coding sequence is TGTGCCAGCAAACTTCTGGGCGGGGGGGCCAAGGATGAGCAGTTCTTC.

V usage is TRBV7-8 and J usage is TRBJ2-2; TRBD1 agrees at 9 bases. The trim removed 2 bases at V and 3 bases at J, leaving 7 bases unmatched. The germline V gene has CDR1 SGHVS and CDR2 FQNEAQ. The length of the CDR3 is 17 residues. As DNA, the CDR3 is TGTGCCAGCAGCTTAACTCGGGACAGGGTGGACACCGGGGAGCTGTTTTTT. Translation gives CASSLTRDRVDTGELFF.

The V call is TRBV11-3, the J call TRBJ1-1; no reliable D call. This CDR3 is 11 amino acids long. Germline CDR1 reads SGHNT; CDR2 reads YENEEA. V lost 7 bases to trimming and J lost 6 bases, with 9 bases between them. CDR3 sequence reads: CASTRNAEAFF. CDR3 sequence (DNA): TGTGCCAGCACCAGAAACGCTGAAGCTTTCTTT.

J is TRBJ2-5 and V is TRBV5-1, with 8 bases aligning to TRBD2. The CDR3 runs to 15 residues. CDR1 and CDR2 from the germline V gene are SGHRS and YFSETQ. The junction had 7 bases not matched to a gene; V was cut back by 2 bases and J by 4 bases. The CDR3 DNA reads as TGCGCCAGCAGCTTACCCGGGGGGGGGCGAGAGACCCAGTACTTC. Protein sequence: CASSLPGGGRETQYF.

This chain connects TRBV11-2 to TRBJ1-4, with D perhaps TRBD1 (5 bases). V gave up 5 bases and J gave up 6 bases, with 10 bases separating them. Germline lookup yields CDR1 SGHAT and CDR2 FQNNGV. This CDR3 contains 13 residues. The CDR3 here is CASSPRVDEKLFF. DNA for the CDR3: TGTGCCAGCAGCCCCAGGGTTGATGAAAAACTGTTTTTT.

The CDR3 is CASGLGLAPDTQYF. The CDR3 DNA follows: TGTGCTAGTGGTTTGGGCCTGGCCCCAGATACGCAGTATTTT. The rearrangement uses TRBV12-5 and TRBJ2-3; the D is unclear. The CDR3 consists of 14 residues. Germline V gene sequence: CDR1 LGHNT, CDR2 FRNRAP. V was pared by 1 base and J by 4 bases, with 9 bases between.

This clone was counted between two and nine times. The chain couples TRBV18 to TRBJ2-7; D gene unclear. CDR3 length: 12 amino acids. Germline lookup yields CDR1 KGHSH and CDR2 LQKENI. V was cut by 8 bases and J by 3 bases, with 11 bases left in between. DNA for the CDR3: TGTGCCAGCGGGCTACGTAGCTACGAGCAGTACTTC. It encodes CASGLRSYEQYF.

This chain joins TRBV6-1 and TRBJ1-6; no clear D. V lost 0 bases and J 5 bases, leaving 17 bases between the germline ends. The CDR3 contains 18 residues. Germline loops: CDR1 MNHNS, CDR2 SASEGT. CDR3 bases: TGTGCCAGCAGTGAAGCGGCGTGGCTAGCGGCGAATAATTCACCCCTCCACTTT. It codes for CASSEAAWLAANNSPLHF.

V and J are TRBV19 and TRBJ2-7; D ambiguous. V gave up 5 bases and J gave up 6 bases, with 20 bases separating them. CDR3 length: 15 amino acids. The germline gives CDR1 LNHDA, CDR2 SQIVND (reference sequence). CDR3 sequence reads: CASSLETGRPGEQYF. In DNA, the CDR3 is TGTGCCAGTAGTCTTGAGACGGGTCGTCCTGGCGAGCAGTACTTC. Looking up the rest from reference TRBV19 and TRBJ2-7 gives the full variable domain: DGGITQSPKYLFRKEGQNVTLSCEQNLNHDAMYWYRQDPGQGLRLIYYSQIVNDFQKGDIAEGYSVSREKKESFPLTVTSAQKNPTAFYLCASSLETGRPGEQYFGPGTRLTVT.

The gene calls are TRBV3-1 (or the pseudogene TRBV3-2) and TRBJ2-1, with 10 bases fitting TRBD2. Per the germline V gene, CDR1 is LGHDT and CDR2 is YNNKEL (reference sequence). Trimming removed 6 bases from V and 2 bases from J; junction bases left unmatched: 19. The CDR3 length is 20 residues. The CDR3 sequence is CASRPYDLPGTSDPYNEQFF. CDR3 DNA sequence: TGTGCCAGCAGGCCCTACGACCTTCCCGGGACTAGCGATCCCTACAATGAGCAGTTCTTC.

This sequence joins TRBV6-5 and TRBJ2-1; the match to TRBD2 covers 7 bases. From germline, CDR1 is MNHEY and CDR2 SVGAGI. The ends lost 8 bases at V and 6 bases at J; junction bases unmatched: 10. CDR3 length equals 14 residues. CDR3 loop: CASSLGLVSNEQFF. The DNA of the CDR3 is TGTGCCAGCTCCCTCGGACTAGTCTCCAATGAGCAGTTCTTC.

The chain couples TRBV4-1 to TRBJ2-1; 12 bases match TRBD2. This CDR3 spans 18 amino acids. The V gene's germline CDR1 is MGHRA and CDR2 YSYEKL. V lost 4 bases and J lost 5; bases outside the gene matches: 12. CDR3: CASSRVPPLAGGHNEQFF. CDR3 in DNA: TGCGCCAGCAGCCGAGTCCCCCCACTAGCGGGGGGTCACAATGAGCAGTTCTTC.

The J gene is TRBJ1-1, the V gene TRBV7-9, with D maybe TRBD1 (5 bases). The V end lost 0 bases, the J end lost 1 base, and 9 bases lay between the germline ends. The CDR3 covers 15 residues. CDR1 is SEHNR, CDR2 FQNEAQ, per germline (reference sequence). This CDR3 is CASSLAEQGNTEAFF. DNA for the CDR3: TGTGCCAGCAGCTTAGCCGAGCAGGGGAACACTGAAGCTTTCTTT. Full variable domain (outside the CDR3, taken from reference TRBV7-9 and TRBJ1-1): DTGVSQNPRHKITKRGQNVTFRCDPISEHNRLYWYRQTLGQGPEFLTYFQNEAQLEKSRLLSDRFSAERPKGSFSTLEIQRTEQGDSAMYLCASSLAEQGNTEAFFGQGTRLTVV.

The V and J genes are TRBV23-1 and TRBJ1-5, with 9 bases identical to TRBD1. TRBV23-1 is an ORF for which the function is uncertain. With 9 bases clipped from V and 1 base from J, the junction kept 13 bases outside the gene matches. This CDR3 region has 17 residues. The CDR3 spells CASTPWTGAKSNQPQHF. The CDR3 region has the DNA TGCGCCAGTACACCCTGGACAGGGGCGAAGAGCAATCAGCCCCAGCATTTT.

V and J are TRBV5-3 and TRBJ2-3, with 7 bases that match TRBD1. TRBV5-3 is an ORF; its function is uncertain. V shed 4 bases and J 1 base; nucleotides not matched to a gene: 6. The CDR3 extends over 15 amino acids. Here the CDR3 reads CARSDRDSRTDTQYF. The CDR3 nucleotides read TGTGCCAGAAGCGACCGGGACAGCCGCACAGATACGCAGTATTTT.

J is TRBJ2-5 and V is TRBV7-8, with 11 bases fitting TRBD2. CDR1 SGHVS and CDR2 FQNEAQ come from the germline V gene. The CDR3 contains 14 residues. The J segment lost 4 bases and the V segment lost 3 bases, leaving 1 base of the junction unmatched. CDR3 bases: TGTGCCAGCAGCTTGGGGACTAGCGGAGAGACCCAGTACTTC. Translated, it gives CASSLGTSGETQYF.

This chain joins TRBV6-5 and TRBJ2-7; D unclear. Trimming took off 8 bases at V and 7 bases at J, with 12 bases between the two ends. Germline V CDR1 and CDR2: MNHEY, SVGAGI. This CDR3 is 11 amino acids long. CDR3 residues: CASGVRYEQYF. CDR3 in DNA: TGTGCCAGCGGAGTACGCTATGAGCAGTACTTC.

The chain couples TRBV7-2 to TRBJ2-3; TRBD2 is a possible D gene (6 bases). The CDR3 runs to 16 residues. The V end was cut by 1 base, the J end by 6 bases, with 17 bases between. Germline V CDR1 and CDR2: SGHTA, FQGNSA. The DNA of the CDR3 is TGTGCCAGCAGCTTAGGGTCTGCGGGGCGTACGGATACGCAGTATTTT. Protein product: CASSLGSAGRTDTQYF. Using reference TRBV7-2 and TRBJ2-3 for the parts outside the CDR3, the full variable domain is GAGVSQSPSNKVTEKGKDVELRCDPISGHTALYWYRQSLGQGLEFLIYFQGNSAPDKSGLPSDRFSAERTGGSVSTLTIQRTQQEDSAVYLCASSLGSAGRTDTQYFGPGTRLTVL.

The rearrangement links TRBV5-5 to TRBJ2-2; D may be TRBD1 (6 bases). Per germline, CDR1 SGHKS and CDR2 YYEKEE (reference sequence). V was shortened by 7 bases and J by 1 base, with 11 bases between the two germline ends. This CDR3 spans 14 amino acids. Here the CDR3 reads CASRQVLNTGELFF. CDR3 nucleotides: TGTGCCAGCCGACAGGTCCTGAACACCGGGGAGCTGTTTTTT.

V and J are TRBV6-5 and TRBJ1-1, with 8 positions matching TRBD1. The germline V gene encodes CDR1 MNHEY and CDR2 SVGAGI. There are 13 residues in the CDR3. With V trimmed by 5 bases and J by 6 bases, 5 bases remained unmatched. The CDR3 nucleotides read TGTGCCAGCAGTCCGCGGACAGGGTCTGAAGCTTTCTTT. It yields the protein CASSPRTGSEAFF.

V gene TRBV6-2 or TRBV6-3 combines with J gene TRBJ2-2, with 9 bases matching TRBD1. The CDR3 length is 16 residues. J gave up 1 base and V 2 bases, and 2 bases lay outside the gene matches. Germline V gene data show CDR1 as MNHEY and CDR2 as SVGEGT. The CDR3 DNA reads as TGTGCCAGCAGTTACGAGGGACAGGGGAACACCGGGGAGCTGTTTTTT. Amino acids: CASSYEGQGNTGELFF.

The chain couples TRBV29-1 to TRBJ1-5; D gene ambiguous. Germline-derived CDR1 and CDR2 are SQVTM and ANQGSEA. Deletions cut 5 bases from V and 4 bases from J, with 12 bases between. CDR3 length: 13 amino acids. In nucleotides, the CDR3 is TGCAGCGTTAGAGGGAAAGAAAATCAGCCCCAGCATTTT. It codes for CSVRGKENQPQHF.